Listed below are T cell receptor beta chains from one sample, sequenced in a study of blood T cells in healthy people across ages. TCRdb reprocessed the 5' RACE reads with MiXCR, giving one entry per CDR3 protein. The table has over 1,200,000 distinct CDR3 sequences, 59% seen once. Sequencing input: blood. The receptors come from a man between 18 and 29 years old in good health. CDR3s include the opening cysteine and the closing phenylalanine or tryptophan. D genes are given only for firm matches. Not every row has a clone size; where given, it reads once, few, many or a size class.

d_call clone_size j_call v_call cdr3_nt cdr3_aa
. many TRBJ1-5 TRBV15 TGTGCCACCAGCGGATCCAGGGGATATCAGCCCCAGCATTTT CATSGSRGYQPQHF
. once TRBJ1-1 TRBV6-2/TRBV6-3 TGTGCCAGCAGTTACGAGGGATGGACTGAAGCTTTCTTT CASSYEGWTEAFF
TRBD1 . TRBJ1-1 TRBV4-1 TGCGCCAGCAGCCAAAAAGGGGGGGGACAGATCACGAACACTGAAGCTTTCTTT CASSQKGGGQITNTEAFF
. . TRBJ2-4 TRBV10-3 TGTGCCATCAGTGGCCTGGGACGGAAAAACATTCAGTACTTC CAISGLGRKNIQYF
. . TRBJ2-7 TRBV5-1 TGCGCCAGCAGCCGAAGCAGTGTAGGTGCCTACGAGCAGTACTTC CASSRSSVGAYEQYF
. . TRBJ2-5 TRBV20-1 TGCAGTGCTAGAAGCCCGGGCCCGGAGACCCAGTACTTC CSARSPGPETQYF
. once TRBJ2-3 TRBV20-1 TGCAGTGCTGCACGAGGACCGGCGGACACAGATACGCAGTATTTT CSAARGPADTDTQYF
TRBD1 few TRBJ2-1 TRBV12-5 TGTGCTAGTGGTTTGGGACAGGGGTACAATGAGCAGTTCTTC CASGLGQGYNEQFF
. . TRBJ1-2 TRBV20-1 TGCAGTGCTGTAGGAGGCTATGGCTACACCTTC CSAVGGYGYTF
. once TRBJ1-2 TRBV2 TGTGCCAGCAGTGTGGTGGAAAGGGGTCTCTATGGCTACACCTTC CASSVVERGLYGYTF
. . TRBJ2-3 TRBV10-3 TGCTCCACCCGGGATACTGGGACACCGGGTTGGACGCAGTATTTT CSTRDTGTPGWTQYF
. few TRBJ2-3 TRBV12-3/TRBV12-4 TGTGCCAGCAGTCCCGGTGAGGGTCCCCTAGGCACAGATACGCAGTATTTT CASSPGEGPLGTDTQYF
. . TRBJ1-1 TRBV4-1 TGCGCCAGCAGCCAAGATAGGGGTTTGGCTGAAGCTTTCTTT CASSQDRGLAEAFF
TRBD1 few TRBJ2-5 TRBV4-1 TGCGCCAGCAGCCAAGATCCAGGGGGAGTATTCGAGTACCAAGAGACCCAGTACTTC CASSQDPGGVFEYQETQYF
. . TRBJ2-7 TRBV11-2 TGTGCCAGCAGCGTAGTAACAGGGACCCATCAGTACTTC CASSVVTGTHQYF
TRBD2 . TRBJ2-7 TRBV20-1 TGCAGTGGCGGACTAGCGGGAGGGAGGTACGAGCAGTACTTC CSGGLAGGRYEQYF
. . TRBJ2-1 TRBV24-1 TGTGCCACCAGTGATCGGCGGGGACTTCATGAGCAGTTCTTC CATSDRRGLHEQFF